Listed below are T cell receptor beta chains from one sample, sequenced in a study of blood T cell repertoires in COVID-19. Assay: immunoSEQ multiplex PCR; the TCRdb copy retains only in-frame clones and omits some. The sample lists 65,000 to 70,000 clones; roughly four fifths were seen once. Sequenced material: peripheral blood. The receptors were gathered from a woman aged 55-69 years with acute or convalescent COVID-19. Both conserved end residues are part of each CDR3. A D gene is named only where the DNA matches it firmly. Clone size is stated in some rows and not others, as once, few, many or a class when expanded.

d_call: TRBD2; j_call: TRBJ2-2; v_call: TRBV5-6; clone_size: NA; cdr3_aa: CASSYPGVAGENTGELFF; cdr3_nt: TGTGCCAGCAGCTACCCTGGGGTAGCGGGAGAGAACACCGGGGAGCTGTTTTTT
d_call: NA; j_call: TRBJ1-2; v_call: TRBV4-2; clone_size: NA; cdr3_aa: CASSPNSGLEAYGYTF; cdr3_nt: TGTGCCAGCAGCCCAAACTCAGGCCTGGAAGCTTATGGCTACACCTTC
d_call: NA; j_call: TRBJ1-5; v_call: TRBV5-5; clone_size: NA; cdr3_aa: CASSLGWAGGNQPQHF; cdr3_nt: TGTGCCAGCAGCTTGGGGTGGGCAGGGGGCAATCAGCCCCAGCATTTT
d_call: TRBD1; j_call: TRBJ1-1; v_call: TRBV10-3; clone_size: NA; cdr3_aa: CAISASGGLNTEAFF; cdr3_nt: TGTGCCATCAGTGCGTCAGGGGGCTTGAACACTGAAGCTTTCTTT
d_call: NA; j_call: TRBJ2-3; v_call: TRBV7-9; clone_size: once; cdr3_aa: CATRSLGTDTQYF; cdr3_nt: TGTGCCACCAGGAGCCTTGGCACAGATACGCAGTATTTT
d_call: TRBD1; j_call: TRBJ1-6; v_call: TRBV5-6; clone_size: many; cdr3_aa: CASSLTPGQGISPLHF; cdr3_nt: TGTGCCAGCAGCTTGACCCCGGGACAGGGGATCTCACCCCTCCACTTT
d_call: TRBD1; j_call: TRBJ2-3; v_call: TRBV19; clone_size: NA; cdr3_aa: CASSLRQGPDTQYF; cdr3_nt: TGTGCCAGTAGTTTACGACAGGGGCCAGATACGCAGTATTTT
d_call: TRBD1; j_call: TRBJ1-2; v_call: TRBV7-9; clone_size: NA; cdr3_aa: CASSPLGQRNYGYTF; cdr3_nt: TGTGCCAGCAGCCCCCTGGGACAGAGAAACTATGGCTACACCTTC
d_call: TRBD1; j_call: TRBJ1-1; v_call: TRBV10-2; clone_size: once; cdr3_aa: CASSDPQGMNTEAFF; cdr3_nt: TGCGCCAGCAGCGACCCACAGGGGATGAACACTGAAGCTTTCTTT
d_call: NA; j_call: TRBJ1-1; v_call: TRBV6-5; clone_size: NA; cdr3_aa: CASSPLRGEAFF; cdr3_nt: TGTGCCAGCAGCCCACTGAGGGGGGAAGCTTTCTTT
d_call: NA; j_call: TRBJ2-5; v_call: TRBV5-1; clone_size: once; cdr3_aa: CASSLDSPRRETQYF; cdr3_nt: TGCGCCAGCAGCTTGGACAGCCCCCGAAGAGAGACCCAGTACTTC
d_call: NA; j_call: TRBJ1-5; v_call: TRBV21-1; clone_size: NA; cdr3_aa: CASSSRDRGFDSNQPQHF; cdr3_nt: TGTGCCAGCAGCAGCCGGGACAGGGGGTTTGATAGCAATCAGCCCCAGCATTTT
d_call: NA; j_call: TRBJ2-3; v_call: TRBV9; clone_size: once; cdr3_aa: CASSVVLTDTQYF; cdr3_nt: TGTGCCAGCAGCGTAGTCCTCACAGATACGCAGTATTTT
d_call: TRBD1; j_call: TRBJ2-7; v_call: TRBV6-2/TRBV6-3; clone_size: NA; cdr3_aa: CASSYSPGQALYEQYF; cdr3_nt: TGTGCCAGCAGTTACTCACCGGGACAGGCCCTCTACGAGCAGTACTTC
d_call: NA; j_call: TRBJ1-4; v_call: TRBV18; clone_size: NA; cdr3_aa: CASSPPIGGANEKLFF; cdr3_nt: TGTGCCAGCTCACCCCCTATTGGGGGGGCGAATGAAAAACTGTTTTTT
d_call: NA; j_call: TRBJ1-2; v_call: TRBV5-1; clone_size: NA; cdr3_aa: CASSLIGRGNYGYTF; cdr3_nt: TGCGCCAGCAGCTTGATTGGACGCGGGAACTATGGCTACACCTTC
d_call: NA; j_call: TRBJ2-3; v_call: TRBV9; clone_size: NA; cdr3_aa: CASSVAYSRRTDTQYF; cdr3_nt: TGTGCCAGCAGCGTAGCGTACAGCCGTCGCACAGATACGCAGTATTTT
d_call: TRBD1; j_call: TRBJ2-1; v_call: TRBV10-3; clone_size: NA; cdr3_aa: CAIATGALRDEQFF; cdr3_nt: TGTGCCATCGCGACAGGGGCCCTAAGGGATGAGCAGTTCTTC
d_call: NA; j_call: TRBJ2-2; v_call: TRBV5-5; clone_size: NA; cdr3_aa: CASSSRTLNTGELFF; cdr3_nt: TGTGCCAGCAGCTCCCGGACACTTAACACCGGGGAGCTGTTTTTT
d_call: NA; j_call: TRBJ2-3; v_call: TRBV6-2/TRBV6-3; clone_size: NA; cdr3_aa: CASSYSQDTQYF; cdr3_nt: TGTGCCAGCAGTTACTCCCAGGATACGCAGTATTTT
d_call: TRBD1; j_call: TRBJ1-2; v_call: TRBV9; clone_size: NA; cdr3_aa: CASSQGVGGYTF; cdr3_nt: TGTGCCAGCAGCCAGGGGGTAGGAGGCTACACCTTC
d_call: NA; j_call: TRBJ2-7; v_call: TRBV9; clone_size: NA; cdr3_aa: CASSLTDSPYEQYF; cdr3_nt: TGTGCCAGCAGCCTTACCGACAGTCCCTACGAGCAGTACTTC
d_call: NA; j_call: TRBJ2-3; v_call: TRBV27; clone_size: NA; cdr3_aa: CASSSSGRHTQYF; cdr3_nt: TGTGCCAGCAGTTCCTCGGGTAGACATACGCAGTATTTT
d_call: TRBD1; j_call: TRBJ2-7; v_call: TRBV19; clone_size: NA; cdr3_aa: CASSIVQGAPGEQYF; cdr3_nt: TGTGCCAGTAGTATAGTACAGGGGGCCCCTGGCGAGCAGTACTTC
d_call: NA; j_call: TRBJ1-3; v_call: TRBV4-1; clone_size: once; cdr3_aa: CASSHTGNSGNTIYF; cdr3_nt: TGCGCCAGCAGCCATACGGGAAACTCTGGAAACACCATATATTTT
d_call: NA; j_call: TRBJ1-1; v_call: TRBV5-1; clone_size: NA; cdr3_aa: CASSAGRMNTEAFF; cdr3_nt: TGCGCCAGCAGCGCGGGACGGATGAACACTGAAGCTTTCTTT
d_call: NA; j_call: TRBJ1-6; v_call: TRBV7-9; clone_size: NA; cdr3_aa: CASRPDGSNSPLHF; cdr3_nt: TGTGCCAGCAGACCGGACGGGAGTAATTCACCCCTCCACTTT
d_call: NA; j_call: TRBJ2-5; v_call: TRBV5-6; clone_size: NA; cdr3_aa: CASSLRYRAVTQYF; cdr3_nt: TGTGCCAGCAGCCTTCGGTACAGGGCTGTGACCCAGTACTTC
d_call: NA; j_call: TRBJ1-2; v_call: TRBV5-1; clone_size: NA; cdr3_aa: CASSLTGSNYGYTF; cdr3_nt: TGCGCCAGCAGCTTGACGGGGTCTAACTATGGCTACACCTTC
d_call: NA; j_call: TRBJ1-3; v_call: TRBV19; clone_size: NA; cdr3_aa: CASTPGLHSGNTIYF; cdr3_nt: TGTGCCAGTACTCCGGGACTGCACTCTGGAAACACCATATATTTT
d_call: NA; j_call: TRBJ2-3; v_call: TRBV15; clone_size: NA; cdr3_aa: CATSEPTDTQYF; cdr3_nt: TGTGCCACCAGCGAGCCCACAGATACGCAGTATTTT
d_call: TRBD1; j_call: TRBJ2-3; v_call: TRBV6-5; clone_size: NA; cdr3_aa: CASSYGQGAGTDTQYF; cdr3_nt: TGTGCCAGCAGTTACGGACAGGGGGCTGGCACAGATACGCAGTATTTT
d_call: TRBD1; j_call: TRBJ2-7; v_call: TRBV19; clone_size: once; cdr3_aa: CASRDGQGGIGSSYEQYF; cdr3_nt: TGTGCCAGTAGAGACGGACAGGGAGGAATCGGAAGCTCCTACGAGCAGTACTTC
d_call: TRBD1; j_call: TRBJ1-6; v_call: TRBV27; clone_size: NA; cdr3_aa: CASSLLGQGYDNSPLHF; cdr3_nt: TGTGCCAGCAGTTTACTGGGACAGGGTTACGATAATTCACCCCTCCACTTT
d_call: TRBD2; j_call: TRBJ2-1; v_call: TRBV10-3; clone_size: once; cdr3_aa: CATRTSSNEQFF; cdr3_nt: TGTGCCACCAGGACTAGCAGCAATGAGCAGTTCTTC
d_call: NA; j_call: TRBJ1-2; v_call: TRBV7-3; clone_size: NA; cdr3_aa: CASSLAVIGYTF; cdr3_nt: TGTGCCAGCAGCTTAGCGGTTATAGGCTACACCTTC
d_call: NA; j_call: TRBJ2-2; v_call: TRBV24-1; clone_size: NA; cdr3_aa: CATRRDANTGELFF; cdr3_nt: TGTGCCACCAGGCGGGACGCGAACACCGGGGAGCTGTTTTTT
d_call: TRBD1; j_call: TRBJ1-2; v_call: TRBV6-1; clone_size: NA; cdr3_aa: CASSVGTGDRVYGYTF; cdr3_nt: TGTGCCAGCAGTGTTGGGACAGGGGATAGGGTCTATGGCTACACCTTC
d_call: NA; j_call: TRBJ2-1; v_call: TRBV19; clone_size: NA; cdr3_aa: CASSPDQQAYNEQFF; cdr3_nt: TGTGCCAGTAGTCCCGACCAGCAGGCCTACAATGAGCAGTTCTTC
d_call: NA; j_call: TRBJ1-1; v_call: TRBV6-1; clone_size: NA; cdr3_aa: CASSEILNTEAFF; cdr3_nt: TGTGCCAGCAGTGAAATCCTAAACACTGAAGCTTTCTTT
d_call: TRBD1; j_call: TRBJ1-2; v_call: TRBV6-1; clone_size: once; cdr3_aa: CASSELIGQVDNYGYTF; cdr3_nt: TGTGCCAGCAGTGAACTAATAGGACAGGTGGATAACTATGGCTACACCTTC
d_call: NA; j_call: TRBJ1-3; v_call: TRBV29-1; clone_size: once; cdr3_aa: CSVGTGWKGNTIYF; cdr3_nt: TGCAGCGTTGGAACAGGGTGGAAAGGAAACACCATATATTTT
d_call: TRBD1; j_call: TRBJ2-3; v_call: TRBV19; clone_size: NA; cdr3_aa: CASTLTGYTDTQYF; cdr3_nt: TGTGCCAGTACCTTGACAGGGTACACAGATACGCAGTATTTT
d_call: TRBD1; j_call: TRBJ1-1; v_call: TRBV7-2; clone_size: NA; cdr3_aa: CASRWDRNTEAFF; cdr3_nt: TGTGCCAGCAGGTGGGACAGGAACACTGAAGCTTTCTTT
d_call: TRBD1; j_call: TRBJ1-1; v_call: TRBV15; clone_size: NA; cdr3_aa: CATSRGTGEGGEAFF; cdr3_nt: TGTGCCACCAGCAGAGGGACAGGGGAGGGAGGTGAAGCTTTCTTT
d_call: NA; j_call: TRBJ2-5; v_call: TRBV5-6; clone_size: once; cdr3_aa: CASSLGAQETQYF; cdr3_nt: TGTGCCAGCAGCTTGGGGGCCCAAGAGACCCAGTACTTC
d_call: NA; j_call: TRBJ2-3; v_call: TRBV5-6; clone_size: NA; cdr3_aa: CASSSPLAGATDTQYF; cdr3_nt: TGTGCCAGCAGCTCCCCCCTCGCGGGGGCCACAGATACGCAGTATTTT
d_call: NA; j_call: TRBJ1-1; v_call: TRBV5-1; clone_size: NA; cdr3_aa: CASSLAPQGEAFF; cdr3_nt: TGCGCCAGCAGCTTGGCCCCCCAGGGTGAAGCTTTCTTT
d_call: TRBD2; j_call: TRBJ2-2; v_call: TRBV2; clone_size: NA; cdr3_aa: CASSGDYTRGELFF; cdr3_nt: TGTGCCAGCAGTGGGGACTACACCCGGGGGGAGCTGTTTTTT
d_call: TRBD1; j_call: TRBJ1-5; v_call: TRBV6-6; clone_size: NA; cdr3_aa: CASSHRDRGGNQPQHF; cdr3_nt: TGTGCCAGCAGCCACCGGGACAGGGGGGGCAATCAGCCCCAGCATTTT
d_call: TRBD1; j_call: TRBJ2-7; v_call: TRBV3-1/TRBV3-2; clone_size: NA; cdr3_aa: CASSPNRGPGYEQYF; cdr3_nt: TGTGCCAGCAGCCCAAACAGGGGGCCCGGGTACGAGCAGTACTTC
d_call: TRBD2; j_call: TRBJ2-1; v_call: TRBV3-1/TRBV3-2; clone_size: NA; cdr3_aa: CASSQVRGGGNEQFF; cdr3_nt: TGTGCCAGCAGCCAAGTCCGGGGGGGCGGCAATGAGCAGTTCTTC
d_call: TRBD1; j_call: TRBJ2-7; v_call: TRBV27; clone_size: NA; cdr3_aa: CASSFSRTGTGGHEQYF; cdr3_nt: TGTGCCAGCAGTTTCTCCCGAACCGGGACAGGGGGGCACGAGCAGTACTTC
d_call: NA; j_call: TRBJ1-1; v_call: TRBV6-5; clone_size: NA; cdr3_aa: CASSYDSITEAFF; cdr3_nt: TGTGCCAGCAGTTACGACAGTATCACTGAAGCTTTCTTT
d_call: TRBD1; j_call: TRBJ1-1; v_call: TRBV5-1; clone_size: NA; cdr3_aa: CASSSTGVNTEAFF; cdr3_nt: TGCGCCAGCAGCTCGACAGGGGTGAACACTGAAGCTTTCTTT
d_call: TRBD1; j_call: TRBJ1-2; v_call: TRBV5-5; clone_size: NA; cdr3_aa: CASSLGQGAYGYTF; cdr3_nt: TGTGCCAGCAGCTTAGGACAGGGGGCGTATGGCTACACCTTC
d_call: TRBD2; j_call: TRBJ2-3; v_call: TRBV5-1; clone_size: once; cdr3_aa: CASRGGSSTDTQYF; cdr3_nt: TGCGCCAGCAGGGGGGGGTCTAGCACAGATACGCAGTATTTT
d_call: NA; j_call: TRBJ1-1; v_call: TRBV5-1; clone_size: NA; cdr3_aa: CASSLRGTEAFF; cdr3_nt: TGCGCCAGCAGCCTCAGGGGTACTGAAGCTTTCTTT
d_call: NA; j_call: TRBJ2-1; v_call: TRBV5-4; clone_size: NA; cdr3_aa: CASSNPRGSKYEQFF; cdr3_nt: TGTGCCAGCAGTAACCCCCGGGGTAGTAAATATGAGCAGTTCTTC